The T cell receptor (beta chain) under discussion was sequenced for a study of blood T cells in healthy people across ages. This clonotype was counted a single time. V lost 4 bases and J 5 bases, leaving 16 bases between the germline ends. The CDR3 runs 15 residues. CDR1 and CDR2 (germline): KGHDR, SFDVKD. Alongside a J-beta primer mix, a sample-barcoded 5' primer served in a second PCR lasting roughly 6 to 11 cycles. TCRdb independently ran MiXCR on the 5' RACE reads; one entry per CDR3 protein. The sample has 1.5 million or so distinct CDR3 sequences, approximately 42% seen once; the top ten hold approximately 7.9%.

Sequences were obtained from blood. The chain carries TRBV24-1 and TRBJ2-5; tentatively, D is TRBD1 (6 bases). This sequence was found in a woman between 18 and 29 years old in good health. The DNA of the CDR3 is TGTGCCACCAGTGAGGGGGCTGCCAAGGTGGAGACCCAGTACTTC. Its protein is CATSEGAAKVETQYF.